Shown below are 6 T cell receptor gamma chains from a single sample sequenced in a study of γδ T cells in repeated Plasmodium falciparum infection. Flow sorting of PBMC yielded separate Vgamma9/Vdelta2+ and Vdelta2-negative gammadelta T cell populations for bulk repertoire analysis. TCRdb fed the multiplex PCR reads to CATT. The sample lists roughly 24,000 gamma-chain clones; 3% were seen once. What was sequenced was gamma-delta T cells from blood. The receptors stem from a pool of human donors (malaria-infected and uninfected, not separated).

This clone was seen a handful of times. It is likely a read error: a sequence one base away is far more abundant. Other DNA sequences in this sample translate to the same CDR3. This chain connects TRGV3 to TRGJ1 or TRGJ2. Germline matching of the DNA provided the J gene here, since TCRdb leaves it blank. The germline V gene encodes CDR1 VTNTFY and CDR2 YDVSTARD (reference sequence). This CDR3 has 15 residues. V was pared by 3 bases and J by 10 bases, with 18 bases of the junction left unmatched. In DNA, the CDR3 is TGTGCCACCTGGGACTCAGCACGCGGGTTGTACAAGAAACTCTTT. Protein sequence: CATWDSARGLYKKLF.

This clone was detected ten times or more. TCRdb records a much larger clone's protein for this DNA, with a difference at residue 11 that likely arises from a read error; the protein given is the translation of the DNA. V gene TRGV9 combines with J gene TRGJ1 or TRGJ2. This CDR3 spans 13 amino acids. CDR1 and CDR2 (germline): GITISATS, ISYDGTV (reference sequence). The CDR3 nucleotides read TGTGCCTTGTGGGAGGTGCGAGGTTATAAGAGACTCTTT. The encoded protein is CALWEVRGYKRLF.

This clone came up many times. The protein TCRdb lists belongs to a much larger clone and differs from this DNA's translation at residue 11, which points to a read error; the protein shown is made from the DNA. The V and J genes are TRGV9 and TRGJ1 or TRGJ2. Matching the DNA to germline supplied the J gene, which TCRdb does not give. Germline CDR1 is GITISATS and CDR2 is ISYDGTV (reference sequence). This CDR3 is 14 amino acids long. The CDR3 bases are TGTGCCTTGTGGGAGGTCCCGAATTATTATAGGAAACTCTTT. Its translation: CALWEVPNYYRKLF.

This clone has ten or more counts. This DNA translates differently at residue 7 from the TCRdb protein, which is that of a much larger clone; a read error is likely, and the protein shown is the DNA's own translation. The chain carries TRGV9 and TRGJ1 or TRGJ2. This CDR3 has 13 residues. Germline-derived CDR1 and CDR2 are GITISATS and ISYDGTV (reference sequence). V was clipped by 3 bases and J by 4 bases; unmatched bases: 6. The CDR3 protein is CALWELRYYKKLF. The CDR3 DNA reads as TGTGCCTTGTGGGAGCTAAGGTATTATAAGAAACTCTTT.

Concerning this clone: A far larger clone is off by one base, so a read error is likely. The DNA is left out, because the CDR3 cannot be placed on it with certainty; the CDR3 is given as TCRdb lists it. In the same sample, other DNA sequences code for this CDR3. The V gene is TRGV9; the J gene was not called. The CDR3 length is 33 residues, termini included. CDR1 is GITISATS, CDR2 ISYDGTV, per germline (reference sequence). This chain's CDR3 is CALWEVQTIIIRNSLAVEQHLLSQVSIGRIQHF.

Of note for this clone: The protein that TCRdb holds for this DNA derives from a much larger clone and differs from the translated DNA at residue 16, which likely indicates a read error; the protein shown here is translated from the DNA. The DNA for the CDR3 is TGTGCCTTGTGGGAGCCCAGGGACCCGGAGTTGGGCAAAAAAATCATGGTATTT. Amino acid sequence: CALWEPRDPELGKKIMVF. The gene calls are TRGV9 and TRGJP. Germline CDR1 and CDR2: GITISATS and ISYDGTV (reference sequence). The CDR3 loop spans 18 amino acids.